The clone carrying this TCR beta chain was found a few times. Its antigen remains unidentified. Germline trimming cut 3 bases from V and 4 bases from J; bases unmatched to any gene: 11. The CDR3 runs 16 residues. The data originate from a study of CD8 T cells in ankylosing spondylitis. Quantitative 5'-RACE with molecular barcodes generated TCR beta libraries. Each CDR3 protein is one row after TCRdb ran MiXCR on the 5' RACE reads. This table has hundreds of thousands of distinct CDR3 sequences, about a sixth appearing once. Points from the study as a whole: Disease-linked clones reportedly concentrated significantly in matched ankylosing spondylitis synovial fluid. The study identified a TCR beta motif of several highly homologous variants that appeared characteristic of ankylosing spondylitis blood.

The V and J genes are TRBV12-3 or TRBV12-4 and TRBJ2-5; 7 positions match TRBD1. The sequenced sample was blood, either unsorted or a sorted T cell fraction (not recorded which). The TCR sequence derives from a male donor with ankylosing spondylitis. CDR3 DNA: TGTGCCAGCAGTTTCGCCCTCACAGGGGTAGTAGAGACCCAGTACTTC. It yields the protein CASSFALTGVVETQYF.